This T cell receptor delta chain was sequenced for a study of γδ T cells in repeated Plasmodium falciparum infection. Study-level background: Four controlled malaria infections with P. falciparum NF54 spanned around 91 weeks. Overall study results and limits: Vgamma9/Vdelta2+ T cells showed a stable polyclonal repertoire with shared TCRgamma sequences. Compared with Australian children, Malian Vdelta2-negative repertoires seemed more clonal, less diverse, less shared.

The germline V gene encodes CDR1 TSWWSYY and CDR2 QGS. This CDR3 spans 22 amino acids. The V end lost 5 bases, the J end lost 0 bases, and 34 bases lay between the germline ends. In regard to this clone: Its antigen is currently unknown. The protein that TCRdb holds for this DNA derives from a much larger clone and differs from the translated DNA at residue 7, which likely indicates a read error; the protein shown here is translated from the DNA.

Vgamma9/Vdelta2+ and Vdelta2-negative gammadelta T cells were flow-sorted from PBMC for bulk sequencing. TCRdb re-called clones from the multiplex PCR reads via CATT. The sample lists 85,000 to 95,000 delta-chain clones; more than 1.4% were seen once. The chain joins TRDV1 to TRDJ1, with a possible D match to TRDD3 (6 bases). Germline matching of the DNA provided the J gene here, since TCRdb leaves it blank. The clonotype comes from a pool of human donors (malaria-infected and uninfected, not separated). The source material was gamma-delta T cells from blood. The CDR3 protein is CALGSYTSLVLKRGSYTDKLIF. The DNA for the CDR3 is TGTGCTCTTGGGTCTTACACCTCCCTAGTCCTTAAAAGGGGATCGTACACCGATAAACTCATCTTT.